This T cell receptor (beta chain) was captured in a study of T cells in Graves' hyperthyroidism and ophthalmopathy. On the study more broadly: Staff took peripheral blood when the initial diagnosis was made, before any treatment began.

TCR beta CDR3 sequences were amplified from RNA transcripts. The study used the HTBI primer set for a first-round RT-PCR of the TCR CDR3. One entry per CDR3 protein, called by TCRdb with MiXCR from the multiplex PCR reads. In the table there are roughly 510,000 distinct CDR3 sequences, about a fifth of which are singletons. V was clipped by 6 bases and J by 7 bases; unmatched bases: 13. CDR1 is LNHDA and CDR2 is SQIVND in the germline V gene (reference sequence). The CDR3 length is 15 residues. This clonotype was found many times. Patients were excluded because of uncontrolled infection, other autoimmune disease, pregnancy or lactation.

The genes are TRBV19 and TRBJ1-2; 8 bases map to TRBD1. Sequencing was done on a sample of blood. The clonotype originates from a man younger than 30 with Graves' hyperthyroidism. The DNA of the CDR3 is TGTGCCAGTAGCCTCCGGACAGGGAGTCAGGGTGGCTACACCTTC. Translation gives CASSLRTGSQGGYTF. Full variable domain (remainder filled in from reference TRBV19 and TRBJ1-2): DGGITQSPKYLFRKEGQNVTLSCEQNLNHDAMYWYRQDPGQGLRLIYYSQIVNDFQKGDIAEGYSVSREKKESFPLTVTSAQKNPTAFYLCASSLRTGSQGGYTFGSGTRLTVV.